This T cell receptor (beta chain) was recorded in a study of breast tumors, draining lymph nodes, adjacent tissues. Study-level results: Tumor and nontumor repertoires were significantly more similar in luminal-like than in basal-like breast cancer. Compared with lymph nodes, tumors were less diverse; compared with nontumor tissue, more.

Points on this clonotype: Its target is not known.

TCRdb used MiXCR to reprocess the multiplex PCR reads, holding one entry per CDR3 protein. The repertoire has 17,000 or so distinct CDR3 sequences, around two fifths of them found once; the top ten carry about 20%. Sequencing was done on a sample of breast tumor tissue. The clonotype was recovered from a female donor with breast cancer. Some clones in this sample may be carry-over from other donors' samples.

The CDR3 protein is CASSPGLTYSYEQYF. CDR3 DNA sequence: TGTGCCAGCAGCCCTGGACTCACTTACTCCTACGAGCAGTACTTC. The V and J genes are TRBV7-9 and TRBJ2-7, with D tentatively TRBD2 (5 bases). Trimming left V 5 bases short and J 0 bases short, with 14 bases between. The CDR3 length is 15 residues. CDR1 is SEHNR, CDR2 FQNEAQ, per germline (reference sequence).